The 27 T cell receptor beta chains in this list originate from one sample, sequenced in a study of T-cell memory formation after mild COVID-19. TCRdb used MiXCR to reprocess the 5' RACE reads, holding one entry per CDR3 protein. The sample has 400,000 to 500,000 distinct CDR3 sequences, 20% to 30% seen once. The sequenced material came from PBMCs or a T cell subset sorted from them (not recorded which). The receptors come from an adult woman who had mild COVID-19 (a few samples of this study predate the infection). Cell type and time point are not known.

The J gene is TRBJ2-5, the V gene TRBV5-4, with 14 bases that match TRBD2. Looked up from germline, CDR1 is SGHNT and CDR2 is YYREEE (reference sequence). The V and J ends lost 3 bases and 5 bases, in that order; junction bases with no gene match: 6. The CDR3 runs to 16 residues. As DNA, the CDR3 is TGTGCCAGCAGCTCCGGGACTAGCGGGAGTTATGAGACCCAGTACTTC. It codes for CASSSGTSGSYETQYF.

The rearrangement uses TRBV5-1 and TRBJ2-7; 10 nucleotides align to TRBD2. CDR3 length equals 15 residues. Germline V CDR1 and CDR2: SGHRS, YFSETQ. Unmatched junction bases numbered 3, after V lost 0 bases and J lost 3 bases. The CDR3 loop is CASSLGASGSYEQYF. Written as DNA, the CDR3 is TGCGCCAGCAGCTTGGGGGCTAGCGGGAGCTACGAGCAGTACTTC. The whole variable domain, filled in from reference TRBV5-1 and TRBJ2-7, reads KAGVTQTPRYLIKTRGQQVTLSCSPISGHRSVSWYQQTPGQGLQFLFEYFSETQRNKGNFPGRFSGRQFSNSRSEMNVSTLELGDSALYLCASSLGASGSYEQYFGPGTRLTVT.

The chain joins TRBV24-1 to TRBJ1-6; D remains unclear. Germline values: CDR1 KGHDR, CDR2 SFDVKD. The V end lost 3 bases, the J end lost 3 bases, and 8 bases lay between the germline ends. CDR3 size: 15 residues. For the CDR3, the DNA is TGTGCCACCAGTGATGGGATGGGCTATAATTCACCCCTCCACTTT. Translating gives CATSDGMGYNSPLHF.

This clonotype was found a few times. The rearrangement links TRBV7-2 to TRBJ1-1; D gene unclear. V lost 1 base, J lost 3 bases, and 12 bases lay in between. Germline-derived CDR1 and CDR2 are SGHTA and FQGNSA. This CDR3 comprises 15 residues. The CDR3 loop reads CASSLGGISDTEAFF. The CDR3 DNA is TGTGCCAGCAGCTTAGGAGGGATATCGGACACTGAAGCTTTCTTT.

The chain links TRBV24-1 to TRBJ1-5, with D uncertain. CDR3 length: 13 amino acids. Germline lookup yields CDR1 KGHDR and CDR2 SFDVKD. V lost 0 bases and J lost 11, with 10 bases in between. The CDR3 nucleotides read TGTGCCACCAGTGATTTGTTTTCCGCGGCCCAGCATTTT. This gives the protein CATSDLFSAAQHF.

The sample holds a few counts of this clonotype. J is TRBJ2-3 and V is TRBV29-1; 9 positions match TRBD2. The CDR3 contains 21 residues. Germline V gene data show CDR1 as SQVTM and CDR2 as ANQGSEA. V trimming: 4 bases; J trimming: 0 bases; junction bases outside the gene matches: 23. As DNA, the CDR3 is TGCAGCGTTGTCCTAACAACTCTAGCGGGGTTCTTTCAACCTAGCACAGATACGCAGTATTTT. It specifies CSVVLTTLAGFFQPSTDTQYF.

Only a few counts were recorded for this clonotype. The chain is built from TRBV12-3 or TRBV12-4 and TRBJ2-1; 8 positions agree with TRBD2. The CDR3 contains 14 residues. V lost 7 bases, J lost 4 bases, and 6 bases stayed unmatched. The CDR3 DNA follows: TGTGCCAGCAAACCGGGACTAGAGTACAATGAGCAGTTCTTC. Amino acids: CASKPGLEYNEQFF.

The chain has TRBV14 and TRBJ1-2; D not certain. The V end lost 4 bases, the J end lost 6 bases, and 18 bases lay between the germline ends. Germline CDR1 is SGHDN and CDR2 is FVKESK. The CDR3 has 15 amino acids. This CDR3 reads CASSRQGLGIDGYTF. CDR3 DNA: TGTGCCAGCAGCCGACAAGGGCTGGGAATCGATGGCTACACCTTC. The full variable domain, with the rest looked up from reference TRBV14 and TRBJ1-2, is EAGVTQFPSHSVIEKGQTVTLRCDPISGHDNLYWYRRVMGKEIKFLLHFVKESKQDESGMPNNRFLAERTGGTYSTLKVQPAELEDSGVYFCASSRQGLGIDGYTFGSGTRLTVV.

V gene TRBV7-9 combines with J gene TRBJ2-3, with 12 bases lining up with TRBD2. After removal of 5 bases from V and 0 bases from J, the junction contained 6 bases not matched to a gene. The germline V gene has CDR1 SEHNR and CDR2 FQNEAQ (reference sequence). This CDR3 comprises 17 residues. CDR3 coding DNA: TGTGCCAGCAGCCTAATACTAGCGGGAGGTAGCACAGATACGCAGTATTTT. Amino acids: CASSLILAGGSTDTQYF.

V is TRBV4-3 and J is TRBJ2-1; a weak D match, TRBD2 (5 bases). The CDR3 totals 15 residues. Trimming took off 1 base at V and 0 bases at J, with 7 bases between the two ends. Germline CDR1 is LGHNA and CDR2 is YSLEER. CDR3 region: CASSQVGLSYNEQFF. Here the CDR3 DNA reads TGCGCCAGCAGCCAAGTAGGACTCTCCTACAATGAGCAGTTCTTC.

CDR3 coding DNA: TGTGCCAGCAGCCACCTCTCTCGATCGGATACGCAGTATTTT. Its protein product is CASSHLSRSDTQYF. This chain links TRBV4-2 with TRBJ2-3; D unresolved. Germline lookup yields CDR1 LGHNA and CDR2 YNFKEQ. The CDR3 consists of 14 residues. Trimming removed 3 bases at V and 6 bases at J, with 13 bases between.

This chain links TRBV29-1 with TRBJ1-2, with 7 bases matching TRBD1. The CDR3 has 14 amino acids. Trimming removed 0 bases from V and 3 bases from J; junction bases left unmatched: 4. Germline V gene lookup returns CDR1 SQVTM and CDR2 ANQGSEA. The CDR3 protein is CSVEDRQGDYGYTF. The CDR3 nucleotides read TGCAGCGTTGAAGATCGACAGGGAGACTATGGCTACACCTTC.

The chain recombines TRBV4-2 with TRBJ2-3, with 8 bases fitting TRBD2. Germline V lookup: CDR1 LGHNA, CDR2 YNFKEQ. V trimming: 3 bases; J trimming: 5 bases; junction bases outside the gene matches: 13. CDR3 size: 17 residues. The CDR3 sequence: CASSHEVPGGPEDTQYF. The CDR3 nucleotides are TGTGCCAGCAGCCATGAAGTACCGGGAGGGCCGGAAGATACGCAGTATTTT.

The gene calls are TRBV5-1 and TRBJ2-1; D might be TRBD1 (6 bases). The V and J ends lost 2 bases and 2 bases respectively, with 11 bases between them. The CDR3 covers 15 residues. In germline, CDR1 is SGHRS, CDR2 YFSETQ. The chain's CDR3 is CASSFYRDPYNEQFF. The CDR3 nucleotides read TGCGCCAGCAGCTTCTACAGGGACCCCTACAATGAGCAGTTCTTC. Combining the CDR3 with reference TRBV5-1 and TRBJ2-1 gives the whole variable domain KAGVTQTPRYLIKTRGQQVTLSCSPISGHRSVSWYQQTPGQGLQFLFEYFSETQRNKGNFPGRFSGRQFSNSRSEMNVSTLELGDSALYLCASSFYRDPYNEQFFGPGTRLTVL.

This clonotype was counted between two and nine times. The rearrangement joins TRBV19 to TRBJ2-1, with D tentatively TRBD2 (8 bases). The CDR3 loop spans 18 amino acids. Germline values: CDR1 LNHDA, CDR2 SQIVND (reference sequence). V was shortened by 9 bases and J by 1 base, with 25 bases between the two germline ends. CDR3 DNA: TGTGCCAGCAAGAGCGGGAGATGGGGACAGAGGTCCTACAATGAGCAGTTCTTC. Protein: CASKSGRWGQRSYNEQFF.

This sequence joins TRBV5-1 and TRBJ2-1; TRBD2 agrees at 9 bases. The CDR3 has 16 amino acids. Germline CDR1 reads SGHRS; CDR2 reads YFSETQ. V trimming: 0 bases; J trimming: 7 bases; junction bases outside the gene matches: 8. DNA of the CDR3: TGCGCCAGCAGCTTGGGGGAGCTAGCGGGAAAGAATGAGCAGTTCTTC. It specifies CASSLGELAGKNEQFF.

The CDR3 sequence is CASSSALLGTEAFF. CDR3 bases: TGTGCCAGCAGCTCCGCCCTCCTGGGAACTGAAGCTTTCTTT. J is TRBJ1-1 and V is TRBV7-9; D is undetermined. There are 14 residues in the CDR3. Trimming shortened V by 4 bases and J by 5 bases, and 14 bases separated the two germline ends. Germline V gene data show CDR1 as SEHNR and CDR2 as FQNEAQ (reference sequence). Complete variable domain (other parts from reference TRBV7-9 and TRBJ1-1): DTGVSQNPRHKITKRGQNVTFRCDPISEHNRLYWYRQTLGQGPEFLTYFQNEAQLEKSRLLSDRFSAERPKGSFSTLEIQRTEQGDSAMYLCASSSALLGTEAFFGQGTRLTVV.

This clonotype was counted a few times. The genes are TRBV6-5 and TRBJ1-1; no definite D call. Germline CDR1 is MNHEY and CDR2 is SVGAGI. Between the trimmed V and J ends, which lost 0 bases and 0 bases, there was a span of 8 bases. There are 15 residues in the CDR3. CDR3 sequence: CASSYSDSMNTEAFF. The CDR3 DNA follows: TGTGCCAGCAGTTACTCGGACTCCATGAACACTGAAGCTTTCTTT.

CDR3 in DNA: TGCAGCGTTGAATCGGGGGAGAGCTACGAGCAGTACTTC. This gives the protein CSVESGESYEQYF. The chain employs TRBV29-1 and TRBJ2-7; possibly TRBD2 for D (6 bases). The ends were cut back, 2 bases at V and 3 bases at J, with 11 bases in the middle. The germline CDR1 and CDR2 sequences are SQVTM and ANQGSEA. The length of the CDR3 is 13 residues.

The chain employs TRBV2 and TRBJ1-2, with unresolved D. Per germline, CDR1 SNHLY and CDR2 FYNNEI. V lost 5 bases and J lost 8, with 15 bases in between. This CDR3 region has 13 residues. The CDR3 spells CASSRTAFGGYTF. The CDR3 DNA reads as TGTGCCAGCAGTCGAACCGCCTTCGGGGGCTACACCTTC.

In this sample, this clonotype turned up a few times. The genes are TRBV7-3 and TRBJ1-1; D unresolved. The CDR3 sequence is 14 residues long. Germline CDR1 SGHTA, CDR2 FQGTGA. Deletions cut 5 bases from V and 4 bases from J, with 14 bases between. As DNA, the CDR3 is TGTGCCAGCAGCCCCCAGGCAGGAGTCACTGAAGCTTTCTTT. Protein sequence: CASSPQAGVTEAFF. The complete variable domain, with remaining parts taken from reference TRBV7-3 and TRBJ1-1, reads GAGVSQTPSNKVTEKGKYVELRCDPISGHTALYWYRQSLGQGPEFLIYFQGTGAADDSGLPNDRFFAVRPEGSVSTLKIQRTERGDSAVYLCASSPQAGVTEAFFGQGTRLTVV.

This clonotype was seen a few times. The V and J genes are TRBV7-2 and TRBJ1-1; the D is unclear. The CDR3 length is 14 residues. The V end lost 5 bases, the J end lost 1 base, and 11 bases lay between the germline ends. Germline loops: CDR1 SGHTA, CDR2 FQGNSA. The CDR3 sequence is CASSNSPSNTEAFF. DNA of the CDR3: TGTGCCAGCAGCAACAGTCCCTCGAACACTGAAGCTTTCTTT.

The chain employs TRBV24-1 and TRBJ1-1; perhaps TRBD1 as D (6 bases). The CDR3 has 14 residues. V was shortened by 7 bases and J by 11 bases, with 22 bases between the two germline ends. Germline V gene lookup returns CDR1 KGHDR and CDR2 SFDVKD. CDR3 bases: TGTGCCACCAGCGGGGGGATGGGACATCCGCAGGCTTTCTTT. This sequence encodes CATSGGMGHPQAFF.

The rearrangement uses TRBV2 and TRBJ2-2; TRBD1 is a possible D gene (5 bases). The CDR3 contains 14 residues. Per germline, CDR1 SNHLY and CDR2 FYNNEI. Between the trimmed V and J ends, which lost 5 bases and 4 bases, there was a span of 11 bases. CDR3 DNA sequence: TGTGCCAGCAGTAGGACACTTTTCACCGGGGAGCTGTTTTTT. Residues: CASSRTLFTGELFF. Supplemented by reference TRBV2 and TRBJ2-2, the full variable domain reads EPEVTQTPSHQVTQMGQEVILRCVPISNHLYFYWYRQILGQKVEFLVSFYNNEISEKSEIFDDQFSVERPDGSNFTLKIRSTKLEDSAMYFCASSRTLFTGELFFGEGSRLTVL.

The chain carries TRBV7-3 and TRBJ2-7, with D perhaps matching TRBD2 (5 bases). CDR3 size: 14 residues. Germline lookup yields CDR1 SGHTA and CDR2 FQGTGA. Trimming took off 5 bases at V and 2 bases at J, with 13 bases between the two ends. The CDR3 sequence: CASSKRETTYEQYF. The CDR3 nucleotides read TGTGCCAGCAGCAAGAGGGAAACCACCTACGAGCAGTACTTC.

V gene TRBV7-2 combines with J gene TRBJ2-3; D not certain. V was pared by 1 base and J by 0 bases, with 8 bases between. Germline CDR1 SGHTA, CDR2 FQGNSA. The CDR3 is made up of 15 amino acids. In nucleotides, the CDR3 is TGTGCCAGCAGCTTAGAAAAAACTAGCACAGATACGCAGTATTTT. Protein: CASSLEKTSTDTQYF. The full variable domain, in which reference TRBV7-2 and TRBJ2-3 provide the parts outside the CDR3, is GAGVSQSPSNKVTEKGKDVELRCDPISGHTALYWYRQSLGQGLEFLIYFQGNSAPDKSGLPSDRFSAERTGGSVSTLTIQRTQQEDSAVYLCASSLEKTSTDTQYFGPGTRLTVL.

V is TRBV7-2 and J is TRBJ2-5, with unresolved D. V was shortened by 2 bases and J by 4 bases, with 8 bases between the two germline ends. From germline, CDR1 is SGHTA and CDR2 FQGNSA. CDR3 length: 13 amino acids. CDR3 coding DNA: TGTGCCAGCAGCTTACCCCCGGCAGAGACCCAGTACTTC. It specifies CASSLPPAETQYF.